Sequencing of this TCR beta chain was carried out in a study of blood T cell repertoires in COVID-19. Study summary: Samples came from the United States, Italy and Spain, spanning acute and convalescent COVID-19. Sources were T cells, B-cell-depleted T cells, or PBMCs; the material itself was cDNA or gDNA.

Original data processing: By means of reference gene primer amplification, nucleated cell counts were estimated. Profiling relied on immunoSEQ multiplex PCR, and the TCRdb table lists in-frame clones only, not all of them. Clone size and V and J calls were adopted from that table, with D and trimming inferred from the DNA. The repertoire has hundreds of thousands of clones, roughly nine tenths of them found once; the top ten carry around 2.8%. Per the germline V gene, CDR1 is LGHDT and CDR2 is YNNKEL (reference sequence). V lost 5 bases and J 5 bases, leaving 16 bases between the germline ends. This CDR3 spans 14 amino acids.

V and J are TRBV3-1 (or the pseudogene TRBV3-2) and TRBJ2-7; D may be TRBD1 (6 bases). The sequence came from a woman in her 30s with COVID-19, enrolled during active disease. The sequenced sample was peripheral blood. The CDR3 loop is CASSAHRVLHEQYV. CDR3 nucleotides: TGTGCCAGCAGCGCCCACAGGGTTCTCCACGAGCAGTACGTC.